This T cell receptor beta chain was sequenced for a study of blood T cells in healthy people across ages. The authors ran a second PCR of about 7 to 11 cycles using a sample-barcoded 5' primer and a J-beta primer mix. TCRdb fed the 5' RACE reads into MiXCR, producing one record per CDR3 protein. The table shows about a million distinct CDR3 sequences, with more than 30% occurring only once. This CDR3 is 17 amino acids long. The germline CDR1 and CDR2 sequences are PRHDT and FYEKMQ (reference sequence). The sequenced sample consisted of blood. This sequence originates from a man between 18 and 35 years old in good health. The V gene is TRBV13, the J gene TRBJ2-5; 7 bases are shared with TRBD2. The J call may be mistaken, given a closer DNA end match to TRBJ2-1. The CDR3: CASSSQMWGGSQETQFF. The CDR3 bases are TGTGCCAGCAGCTCCCAAATGTGGGGGGGATCCCAAGAGACCCAGTTCTTC.